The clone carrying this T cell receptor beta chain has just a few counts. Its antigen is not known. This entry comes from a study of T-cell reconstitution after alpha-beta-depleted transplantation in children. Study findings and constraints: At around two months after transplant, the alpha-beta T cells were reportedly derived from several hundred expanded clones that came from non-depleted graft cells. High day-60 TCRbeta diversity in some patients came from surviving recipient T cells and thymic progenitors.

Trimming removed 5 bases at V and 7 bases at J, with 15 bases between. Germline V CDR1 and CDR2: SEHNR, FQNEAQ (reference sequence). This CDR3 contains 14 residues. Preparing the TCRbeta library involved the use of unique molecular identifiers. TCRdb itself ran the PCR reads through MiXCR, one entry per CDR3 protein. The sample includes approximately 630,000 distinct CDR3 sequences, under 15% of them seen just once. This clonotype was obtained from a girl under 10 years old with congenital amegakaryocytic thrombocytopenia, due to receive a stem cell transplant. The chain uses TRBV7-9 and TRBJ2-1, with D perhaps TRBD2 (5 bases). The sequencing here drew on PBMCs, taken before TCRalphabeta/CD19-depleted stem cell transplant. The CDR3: CASSEALARNEQFF. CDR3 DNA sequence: TGTGCCAGCAGCGAAGCGCTAGCTAGGAATGAGCAGTTCTTC. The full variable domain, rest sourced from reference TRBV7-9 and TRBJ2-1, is DTGVSQNPRHKITKRGQNVTFRCDPISEHNRLYWYRQTLGQGPEFLTYFQNEAQLEKSRLLSDRFSAERPKGSFSTLEIQRTEQGDSAMYLCASSEALARNEQFFGPGTRLTVL.